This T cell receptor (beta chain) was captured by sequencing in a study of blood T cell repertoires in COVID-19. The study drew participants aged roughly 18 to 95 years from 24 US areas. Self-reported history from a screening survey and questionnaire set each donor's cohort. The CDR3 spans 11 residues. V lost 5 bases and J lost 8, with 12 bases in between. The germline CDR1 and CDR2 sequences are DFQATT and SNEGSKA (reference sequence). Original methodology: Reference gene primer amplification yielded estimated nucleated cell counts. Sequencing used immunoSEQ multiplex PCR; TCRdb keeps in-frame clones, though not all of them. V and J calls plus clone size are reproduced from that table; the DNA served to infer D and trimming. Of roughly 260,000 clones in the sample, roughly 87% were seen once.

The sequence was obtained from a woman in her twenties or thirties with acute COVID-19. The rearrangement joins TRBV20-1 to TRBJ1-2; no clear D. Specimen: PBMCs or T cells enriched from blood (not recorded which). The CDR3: CSAPYLIGYTF. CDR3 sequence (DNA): TGCAGTGCTCCCTATTTGATCGGCTACACCTTC.